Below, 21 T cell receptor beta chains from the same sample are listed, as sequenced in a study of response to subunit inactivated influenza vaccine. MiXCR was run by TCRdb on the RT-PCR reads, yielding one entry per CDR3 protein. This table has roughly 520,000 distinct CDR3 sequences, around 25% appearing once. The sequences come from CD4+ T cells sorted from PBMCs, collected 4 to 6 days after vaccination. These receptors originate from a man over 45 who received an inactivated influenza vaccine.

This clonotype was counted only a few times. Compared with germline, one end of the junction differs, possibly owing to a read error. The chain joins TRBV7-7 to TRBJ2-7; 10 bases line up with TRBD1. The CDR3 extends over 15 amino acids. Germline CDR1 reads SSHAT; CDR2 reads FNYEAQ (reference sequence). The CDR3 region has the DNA TGTGCTAGCAGCCCCGGGACAGGGGACTTCTACGAGCAGTACTTC. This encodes CASSPGTGDFYEQYF.

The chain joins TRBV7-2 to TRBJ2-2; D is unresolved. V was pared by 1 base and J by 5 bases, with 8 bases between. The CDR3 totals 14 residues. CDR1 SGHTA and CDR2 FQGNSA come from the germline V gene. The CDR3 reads CASSLDFGTGELFF. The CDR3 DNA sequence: TGTGCCAGCAGCTTAGATTTTGGGACCGGGGAGCTGTTTTTT.

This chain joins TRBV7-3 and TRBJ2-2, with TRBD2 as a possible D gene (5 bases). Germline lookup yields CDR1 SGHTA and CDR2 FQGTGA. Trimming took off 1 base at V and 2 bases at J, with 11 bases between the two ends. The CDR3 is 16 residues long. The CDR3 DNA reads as TGTGCCAGCAGCTTAATCGGAGGCAGTAACACCGGGGAGCTGTTTTTT. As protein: CASSLIGGSNTGELFF.

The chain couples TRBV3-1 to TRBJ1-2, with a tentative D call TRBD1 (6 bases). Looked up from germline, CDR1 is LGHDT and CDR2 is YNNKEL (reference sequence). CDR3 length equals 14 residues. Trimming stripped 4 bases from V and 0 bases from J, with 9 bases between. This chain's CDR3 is CASSPGAANYGYTF. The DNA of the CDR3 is TGTGCCAGCAGCCCGGGGGCAGCTAACTATGGCTACACCTTC.

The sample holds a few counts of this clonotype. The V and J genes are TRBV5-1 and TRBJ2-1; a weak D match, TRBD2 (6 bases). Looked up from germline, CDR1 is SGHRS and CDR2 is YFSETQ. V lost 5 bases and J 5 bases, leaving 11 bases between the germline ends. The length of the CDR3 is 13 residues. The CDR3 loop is CASRSPGDNEQFF. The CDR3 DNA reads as TGCGCCAGCAGATCACCGGGGGACAATGAGCAGTTCTTC.

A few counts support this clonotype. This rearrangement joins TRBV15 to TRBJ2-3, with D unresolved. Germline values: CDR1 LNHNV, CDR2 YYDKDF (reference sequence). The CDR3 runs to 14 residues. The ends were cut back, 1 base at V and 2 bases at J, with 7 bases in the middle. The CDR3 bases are TGTGCCACCAGCAGAGTCGGTGACACAGATACGCAGTATTTT. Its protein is CATSRVGDTDTQYF.

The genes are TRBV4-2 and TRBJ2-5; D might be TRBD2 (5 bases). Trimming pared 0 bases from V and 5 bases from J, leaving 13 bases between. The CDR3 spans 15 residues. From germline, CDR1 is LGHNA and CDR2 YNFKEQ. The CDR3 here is CASSQDQSDYETQYF. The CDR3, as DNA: TGTGCCAGCAGCCAAGATCAAAGCGACTATGAGACCCAGTACTTC.

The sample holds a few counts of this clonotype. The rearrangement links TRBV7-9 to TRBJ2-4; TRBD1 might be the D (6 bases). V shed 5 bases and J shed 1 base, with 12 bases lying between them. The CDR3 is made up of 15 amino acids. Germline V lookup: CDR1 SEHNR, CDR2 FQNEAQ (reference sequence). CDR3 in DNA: TGTGCCAGCAGCATTACAGGGTTGGCCAAAAACATTCAGTACTTC. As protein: CASSITGLAKNIQYF.

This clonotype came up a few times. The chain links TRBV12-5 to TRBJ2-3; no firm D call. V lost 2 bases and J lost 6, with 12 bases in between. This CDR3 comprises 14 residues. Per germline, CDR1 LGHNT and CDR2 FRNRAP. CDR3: CASGLTGFLDTQYF. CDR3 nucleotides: TGTGCTAGTGGTTTGACCGGATTTCTGGATACGCAGTATTTT.

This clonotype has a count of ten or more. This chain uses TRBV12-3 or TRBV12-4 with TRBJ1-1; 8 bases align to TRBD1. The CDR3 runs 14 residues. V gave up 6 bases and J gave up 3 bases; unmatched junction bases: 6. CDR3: CASSPRQGYTEAFF. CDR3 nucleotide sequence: TGTGCCAGCAGCCCACGACAGGGGTACACTGAAGCTTTCTTT.

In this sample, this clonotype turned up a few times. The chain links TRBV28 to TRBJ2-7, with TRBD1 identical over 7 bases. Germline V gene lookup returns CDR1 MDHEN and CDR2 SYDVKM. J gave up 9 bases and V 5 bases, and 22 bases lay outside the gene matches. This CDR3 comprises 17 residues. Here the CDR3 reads CASSPPGTGTANLGQYF. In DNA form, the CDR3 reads TGTGCCAGCAGTCCTCCCGGCACCGGGACAGCGAACCTGGGGCAGTACTTC. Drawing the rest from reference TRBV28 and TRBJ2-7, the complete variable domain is DVKVTQSSRYLVKRTGEKVFLECVQDMDHENMFWYRQDPGLGLRLIYFSYDVKMKEKGDIPEGYSVSREKKERFSLILESASTNQTSMYLCASSPPGTGTANLGQYFGPGTRLTVT.

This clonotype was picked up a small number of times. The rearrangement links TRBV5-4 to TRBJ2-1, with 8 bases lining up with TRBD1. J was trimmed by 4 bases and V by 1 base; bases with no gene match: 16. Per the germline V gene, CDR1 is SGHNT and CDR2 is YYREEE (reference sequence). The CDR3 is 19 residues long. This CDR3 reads CASSLRIGGGTGGYNEQFF. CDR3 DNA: TGTGCCAGCAGCTTGCGAATTGGGGGCGGGACAGGAGGATACAATGAGCAGTTCTTC.

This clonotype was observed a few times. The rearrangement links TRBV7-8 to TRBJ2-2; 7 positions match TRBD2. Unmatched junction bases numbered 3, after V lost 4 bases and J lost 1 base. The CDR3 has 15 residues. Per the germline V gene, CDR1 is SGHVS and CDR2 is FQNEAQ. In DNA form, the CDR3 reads TGTGCCAGCAGCTCCTCTAGCGGGAACACCGGGGAGCTGTTTTTT. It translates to CASSSSSGNTGELFF.

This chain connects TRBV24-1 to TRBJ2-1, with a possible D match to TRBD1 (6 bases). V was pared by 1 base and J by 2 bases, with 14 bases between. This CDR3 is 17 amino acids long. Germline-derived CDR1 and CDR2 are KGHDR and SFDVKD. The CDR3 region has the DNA TGTGCCACCAGTGATTTCGCAGGGGAGAGGGCCTACAATGAGCAGTTCTTC. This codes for CATSDFAGERAYNEQFF.

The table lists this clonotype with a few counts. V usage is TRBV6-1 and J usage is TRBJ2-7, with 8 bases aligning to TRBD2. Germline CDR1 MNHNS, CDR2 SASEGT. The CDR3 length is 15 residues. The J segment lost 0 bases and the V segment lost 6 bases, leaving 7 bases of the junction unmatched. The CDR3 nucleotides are TGTGCCAGCAGCCGAGGAAGCGGGAGCTCCTACGAGCAGTACTTC. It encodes CASSRGSGSSYEQYF.

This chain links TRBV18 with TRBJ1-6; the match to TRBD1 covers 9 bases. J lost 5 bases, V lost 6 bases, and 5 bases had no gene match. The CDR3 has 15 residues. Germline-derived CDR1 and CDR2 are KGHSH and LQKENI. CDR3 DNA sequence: TGTGCCAGCTCGCCCGGGACAGGGAATAATTCACCCCTCCACTTT. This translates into CASSPGTGNNSPLHF.

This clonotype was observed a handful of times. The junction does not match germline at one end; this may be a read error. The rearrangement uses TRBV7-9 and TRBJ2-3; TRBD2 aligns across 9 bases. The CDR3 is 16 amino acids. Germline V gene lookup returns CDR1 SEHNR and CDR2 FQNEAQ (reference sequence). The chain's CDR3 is CASTLRLAEPTDTQYF. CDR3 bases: TGTGCCAGCACCTTAAGACTAGCGGAACCCACAGATACGCAGTATTTT.

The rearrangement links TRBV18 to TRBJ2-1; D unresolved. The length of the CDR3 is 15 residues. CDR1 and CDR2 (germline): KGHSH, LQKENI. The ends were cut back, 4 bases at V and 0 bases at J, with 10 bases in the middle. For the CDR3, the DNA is TGTGCCAGCTCACAGTCTAGAGACTCCTACAATGAGCAGTTCTTC. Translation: CASSQSRDSYNEQFF.

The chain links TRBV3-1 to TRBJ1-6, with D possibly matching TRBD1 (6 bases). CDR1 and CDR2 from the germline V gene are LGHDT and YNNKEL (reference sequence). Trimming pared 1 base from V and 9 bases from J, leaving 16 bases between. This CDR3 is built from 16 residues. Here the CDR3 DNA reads TGTGCCAGCAGCCAAGGGCTACAGGGAGTTTCTTCACCCCTCCACTTT. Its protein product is CASSQGLQGVSSPLHF.

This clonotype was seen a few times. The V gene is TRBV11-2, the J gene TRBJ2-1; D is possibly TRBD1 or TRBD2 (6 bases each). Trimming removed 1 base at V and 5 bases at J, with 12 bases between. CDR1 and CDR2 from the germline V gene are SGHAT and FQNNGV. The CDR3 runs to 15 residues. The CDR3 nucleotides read TGTGCCAGCAGCTTAGTAGGGGGGAGACACAATGAGCAGTTCTTC. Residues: CASSLVGGRHNEQFF.

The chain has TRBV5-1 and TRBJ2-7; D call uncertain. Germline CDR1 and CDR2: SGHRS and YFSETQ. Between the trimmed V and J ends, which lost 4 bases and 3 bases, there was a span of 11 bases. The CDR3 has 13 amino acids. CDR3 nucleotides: TGCGCCAGCAGCCCGGTCGTAGGCTACGAGCAGTACTTC. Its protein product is CASSPVVGYEQYF. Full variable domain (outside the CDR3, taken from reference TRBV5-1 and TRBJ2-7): KAGVTQTPRYLIKTRGQQVTLSCSPISGHRSVSWYQQTPGQGLQFLFEYFSETQRNKGNFPGRFSGRQFSNSRSEMNVSTLELGDSALYLCASSPVVGYEQYFGPGTRLTVT.